A selection of T cell receptor beta chains follows, all from one sample in a study of blood T cell repertoires in COVID-19. Method: immunoSEQ multiplex PCR; TCRdb's copy keeps in-frame clones and lacks some. The repertoire has about 160,000 clones, approximately 86% of them found once; the top ten carry 5.5% to 8%. What was sequenced was peripheral blood. Receptors were obtained from a man older than 75 with COVID-19, enrolled during active disease. Each CDR3 is given with its conserved first and last residue. D genes are given only for firm matches. Some rows mark clone size as missing; the rest say once, few, many or name a class of expanded clone.

TRBJ2-7	-	TRBV28	-	CASSPGISYEQYF
TRBJ1-1	TRBD1	TRBV18	-	CASSPTGTLNTEAFF
TRBJ2-3	-	TRBV12-3/TRBV12-4	-	CASSLEQGATQYF
TRBJ1-1	-	TRBV27	-	CASSFRQLTEAFF
TRBJ1-5	-	TRBV23-1	-	CASTGNQPQHF
TRBJ2-5	TRBD1	TRBV28	-	CASTRQGIFQETQYF
TRBJ2-2	TRBD1	TRBV7-2	-	CASSPGQGARSGELFF
TRBJ2-7	TRBD1	TRBV19	-	CASSWDRGRGEQYF
TRBJ2-1	-	TRBV27	-	CASSPLTEYNEQFF
TRBJ2-1	TRBD1	TRBV29-1	-	CSVDEGQGANYNEQFF
TRBJ2-2	-	TRBV18	-	CASSPLQGPNTGELFF
TRBJ1-2	-	TRBV5-4	-	CASSFRANYGYTF
TRBJ2-5	TRBD1	TRBV25-1	-	CASTRTGRSETQYF
TRBJ2-3	TRBD2	TRBV5-4	once	CASSFPSGGREGTDTQYF
TRBJ1-2	-	TRBV5-1	-	CASSLEGHNYGYTF
TRBJ1-2	-	TRBV2	-	CASGRSRDYGYTF
TRBJ2-2	-	TRBV24-1	-	CATSGTNANTGELFF